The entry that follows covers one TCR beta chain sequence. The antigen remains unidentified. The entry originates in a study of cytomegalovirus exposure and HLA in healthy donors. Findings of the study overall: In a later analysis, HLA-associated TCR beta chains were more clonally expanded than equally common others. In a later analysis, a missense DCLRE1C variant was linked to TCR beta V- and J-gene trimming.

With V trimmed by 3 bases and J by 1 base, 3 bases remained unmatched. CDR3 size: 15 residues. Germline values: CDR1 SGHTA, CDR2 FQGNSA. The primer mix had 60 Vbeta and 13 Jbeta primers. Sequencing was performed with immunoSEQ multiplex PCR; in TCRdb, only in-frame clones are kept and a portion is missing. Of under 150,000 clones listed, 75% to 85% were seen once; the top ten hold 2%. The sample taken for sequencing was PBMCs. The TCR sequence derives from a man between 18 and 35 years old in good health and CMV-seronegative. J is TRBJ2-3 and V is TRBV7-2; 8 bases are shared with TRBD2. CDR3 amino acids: CASSLTAGGTDTQYF. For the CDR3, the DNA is TGTGCCAGCAGCTTGACAGCGGGAGGCACAGATACGCAGTATTTT.